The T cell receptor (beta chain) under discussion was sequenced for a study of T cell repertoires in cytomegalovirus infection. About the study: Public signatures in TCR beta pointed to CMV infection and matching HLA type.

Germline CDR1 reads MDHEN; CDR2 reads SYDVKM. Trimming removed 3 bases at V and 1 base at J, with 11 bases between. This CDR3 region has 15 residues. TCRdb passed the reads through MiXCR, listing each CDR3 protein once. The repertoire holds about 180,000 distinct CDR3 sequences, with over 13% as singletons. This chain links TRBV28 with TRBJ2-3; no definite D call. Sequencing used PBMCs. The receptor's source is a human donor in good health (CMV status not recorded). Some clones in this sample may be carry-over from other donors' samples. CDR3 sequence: CASSFSRWGTDTQYF. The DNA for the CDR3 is TGTGCCAGCAGTTTTAGTAGGTGGGGCACAGATACGCAGTATTTT. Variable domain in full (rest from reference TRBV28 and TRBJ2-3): DVKVTQSSRYLVKRTGEKVFLECVQDMDHENMFWYRQDPGLGLRLIYFSYDVKMKEKGDIPEGYSVSREKKERFSLILESASTNQTSMYLCASSFSRWGTDTQYFGPGTRLTVL.